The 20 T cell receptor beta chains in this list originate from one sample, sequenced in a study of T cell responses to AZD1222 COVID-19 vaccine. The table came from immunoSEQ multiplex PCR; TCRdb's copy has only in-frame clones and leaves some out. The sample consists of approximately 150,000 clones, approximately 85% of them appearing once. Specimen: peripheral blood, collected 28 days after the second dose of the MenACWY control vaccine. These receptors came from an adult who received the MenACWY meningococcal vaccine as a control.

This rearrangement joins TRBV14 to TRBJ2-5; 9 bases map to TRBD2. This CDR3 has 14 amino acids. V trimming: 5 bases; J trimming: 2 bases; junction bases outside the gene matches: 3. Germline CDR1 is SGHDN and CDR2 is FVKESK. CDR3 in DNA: TGTGCCAGCAGCGTAGCGGGGGTACAAGAGACCCAGTACTTC. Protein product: CASSVAGVQETQYF.

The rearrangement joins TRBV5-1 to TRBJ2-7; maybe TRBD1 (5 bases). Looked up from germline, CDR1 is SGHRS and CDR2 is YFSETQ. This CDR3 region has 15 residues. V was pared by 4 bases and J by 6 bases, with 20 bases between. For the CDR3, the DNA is TGCGCCAGCAGCCCCGGCCAGCAGGGAAGGTCCGAGCAGTACTTC. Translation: CASSPGQQGRSEQYF. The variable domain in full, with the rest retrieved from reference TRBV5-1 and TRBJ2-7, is KAGVTQTPRYLIKTRGQQVTLSCSPISGHRSVSWYQQTPGQGLQFLFEYFSETQRNKGNFPGRFSGRQFSNSRSEMNVSTLELGDSALYLCASSPGQQGRSEQYFGPGTRLTVT.

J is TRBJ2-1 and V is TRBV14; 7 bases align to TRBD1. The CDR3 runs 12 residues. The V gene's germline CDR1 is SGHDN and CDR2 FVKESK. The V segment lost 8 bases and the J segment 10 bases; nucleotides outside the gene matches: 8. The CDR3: CASGKGAWEQFF. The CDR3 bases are TGTGCCAGCGGAAAGGGGGCTTGGGAGCAGTTCTTC.

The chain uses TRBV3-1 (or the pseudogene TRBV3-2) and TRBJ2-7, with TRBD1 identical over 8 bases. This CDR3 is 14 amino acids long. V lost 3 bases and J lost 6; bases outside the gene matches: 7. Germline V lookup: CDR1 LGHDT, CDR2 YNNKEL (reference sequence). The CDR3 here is CASSHSTGAAEQYF. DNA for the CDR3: TGTGCCAGCAGCCATTCGACAGGGGCTGCCGAGCAGTACTTC.

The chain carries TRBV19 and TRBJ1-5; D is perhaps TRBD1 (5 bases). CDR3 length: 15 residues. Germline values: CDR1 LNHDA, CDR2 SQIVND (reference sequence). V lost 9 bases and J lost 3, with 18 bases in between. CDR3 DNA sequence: TGTGCCAGCGGAGTTGGGACGGACCACAATCAGCCCCAGCATTTT. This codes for CASGVGTDHNQPQHF.

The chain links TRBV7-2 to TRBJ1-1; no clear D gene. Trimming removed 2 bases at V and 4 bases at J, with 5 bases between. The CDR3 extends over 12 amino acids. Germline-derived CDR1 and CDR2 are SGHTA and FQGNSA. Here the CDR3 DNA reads TGTGCCAGCAGCTTAAGGAGCACTGAAGCTTTCTTT. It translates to CASSLRSTEAFF.

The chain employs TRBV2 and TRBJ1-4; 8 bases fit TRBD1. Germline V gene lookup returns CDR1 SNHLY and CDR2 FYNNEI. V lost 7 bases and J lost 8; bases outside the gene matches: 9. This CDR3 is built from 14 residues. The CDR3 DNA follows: TGTGCCAGCACAAGACAGGGGCGAAGGGAAAAACTGTTTTTT. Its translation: CASTRQGRREKLFF. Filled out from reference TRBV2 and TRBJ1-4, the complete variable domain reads EPEVTQTPSHQVTQMGQEVILRCVPISNHLYFYWYRQILGQKVEFLVSFYNNEISEKSEIFDDQFSVERPDGSNFTLKIRSTKLEDSAMYFCASTRQGRREKLFFGSGTQLSVL.

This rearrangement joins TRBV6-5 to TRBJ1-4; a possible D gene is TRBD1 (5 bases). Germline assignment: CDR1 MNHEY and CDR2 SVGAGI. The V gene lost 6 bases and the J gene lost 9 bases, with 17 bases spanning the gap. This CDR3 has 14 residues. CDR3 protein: CASSQRDGAKKLFF. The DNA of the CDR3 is TGTGCCAGCAGCCAACGGGACGGGGCTAAAAAACTGTTTTTT.

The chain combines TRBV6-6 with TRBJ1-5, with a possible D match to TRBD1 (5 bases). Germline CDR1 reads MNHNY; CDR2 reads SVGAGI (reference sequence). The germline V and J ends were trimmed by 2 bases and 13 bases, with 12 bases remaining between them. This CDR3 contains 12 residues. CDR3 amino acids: CASSYGTAGQHF. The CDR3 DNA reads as TGTGCCAGCAGTTACGGGACGGCCGGACAGCATTTT.

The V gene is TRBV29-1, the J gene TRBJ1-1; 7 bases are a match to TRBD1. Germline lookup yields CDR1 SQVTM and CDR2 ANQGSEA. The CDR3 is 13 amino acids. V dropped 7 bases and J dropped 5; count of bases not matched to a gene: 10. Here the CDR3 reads CSAARQGGTEAFF. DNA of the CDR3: TGCAGCGCTGCCCGACAGGGAGGGACTGAAGCTTTCTTT.

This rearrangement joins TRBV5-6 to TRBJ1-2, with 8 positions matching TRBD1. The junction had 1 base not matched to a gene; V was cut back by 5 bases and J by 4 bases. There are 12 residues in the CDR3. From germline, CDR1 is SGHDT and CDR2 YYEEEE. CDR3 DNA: TGTGCCAGCAGTACAGGGGGCTATGGCTACACCTTC. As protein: CASSTGGYGYTF.

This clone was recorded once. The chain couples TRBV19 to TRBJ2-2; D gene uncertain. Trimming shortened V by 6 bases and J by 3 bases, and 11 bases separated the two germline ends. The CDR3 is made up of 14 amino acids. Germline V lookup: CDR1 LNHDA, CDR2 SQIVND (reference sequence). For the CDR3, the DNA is TGTGCCAGTAGACGAACGGCCTACACCGGGGAGCTGTTTTTT. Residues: CASRRTAYTGELFF.

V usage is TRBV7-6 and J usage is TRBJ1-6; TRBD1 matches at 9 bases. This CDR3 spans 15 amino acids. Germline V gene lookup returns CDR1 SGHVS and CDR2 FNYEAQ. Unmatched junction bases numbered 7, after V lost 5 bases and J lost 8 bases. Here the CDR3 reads CASSRDREGYSPLHF. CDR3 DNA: TGTGCCAGCAGCCGGGACAGGGAGGGGTATTCACCCCTCCACTTT. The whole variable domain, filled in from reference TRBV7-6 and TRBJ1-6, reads GAGVSQSPRYKVTKRGQDVALRCDPISGHVSLYWYRQALGQGPEFLTYFNYEAQQDKSGLPNDRFSAERPEGSISTLTIQRTEQRDSAMYRCASSRDREGYSPLHFGNGTRLTVT.

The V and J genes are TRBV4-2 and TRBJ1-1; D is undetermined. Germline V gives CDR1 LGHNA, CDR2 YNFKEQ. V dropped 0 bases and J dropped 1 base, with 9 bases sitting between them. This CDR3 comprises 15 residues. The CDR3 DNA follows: TGTGCCAGCAGCCAAGATTTGAGGTCGAACACTGAAGCTTTCTTT. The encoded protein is CASSQDLRSNTEAFF.

Written as DNA, the CDR3 is TGTGCCAGCAGGGAGATCAATCAGCCCCAGCATTTT. This codes for CASREINQPQHF. The J gene is TRBJ1-5, the V gene TRBV12-3 or TRBV12-4, with D unclear. CDR3 length equals 12 residues. V was clipped by 6 bases and J by 3 bases, with 6 bases between them.

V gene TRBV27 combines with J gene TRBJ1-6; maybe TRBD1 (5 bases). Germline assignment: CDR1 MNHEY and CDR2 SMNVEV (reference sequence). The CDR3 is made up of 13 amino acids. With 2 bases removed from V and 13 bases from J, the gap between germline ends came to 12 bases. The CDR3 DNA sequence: TGTGCCAGCAGTTTAGGGGGGGTATCTCCCCTCCACTTT. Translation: CASSLGGVSPLHF.

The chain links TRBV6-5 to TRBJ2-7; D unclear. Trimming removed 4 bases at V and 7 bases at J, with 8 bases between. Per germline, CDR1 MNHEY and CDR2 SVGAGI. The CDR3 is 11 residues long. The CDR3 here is CASSSEDEQYF. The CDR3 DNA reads TGTGCCAGCAGTTCCGAGGATGAGCAGTACTTC.

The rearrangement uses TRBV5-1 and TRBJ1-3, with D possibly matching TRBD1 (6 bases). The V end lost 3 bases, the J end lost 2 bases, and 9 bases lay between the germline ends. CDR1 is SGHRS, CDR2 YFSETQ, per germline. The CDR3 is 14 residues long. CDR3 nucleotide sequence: TGCGCCAGCAGCTCCGGACAGCCTGGAAACACCATATATTTT. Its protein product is CASSSGQPGNTIYF. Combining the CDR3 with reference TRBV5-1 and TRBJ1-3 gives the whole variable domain KAGVTQTPRYLIKTRGQQVTLSCSPISGHRSVSWYQQTPGQGLQFLFEYFSETQRNKGNFPGRFSGRQFSNSRSEMNVSTLELGDSALYLCASSSGQPGNTIYFGEGSWLTVV.

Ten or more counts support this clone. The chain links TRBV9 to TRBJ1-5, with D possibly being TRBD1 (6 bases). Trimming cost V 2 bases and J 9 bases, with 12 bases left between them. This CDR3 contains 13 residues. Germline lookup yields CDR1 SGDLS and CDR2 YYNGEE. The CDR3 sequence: CASSVDGGRPQHF. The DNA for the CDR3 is TGTGCCAGCAGCGTGGACGGGGGGCGGCCCCAGCATTTT.

CDR3 DNA: TGTGCCAGCAGCTTATTAGTCGGGACAGGGGGCACTGAAGCTTTCTTT. Translated: CASSLLVGTGGTEAFF. The chain links TRBV7-8 to TRBJ1-1; 11 positions agree with TRBD1. This CDR3 region has 16 residues. CDR1 SGHVS and CDR2 FQNEAQ come from the germline V gene. V lost 2 bases and J lost 4; bases outside the gene matches: 6. Variable domain in full (rest from reference TRBV7-8 and TRBJ1-1): GAGVSQSPRYKVAKRGQDVALRCDPISGHVSLFWYQQALGQGPEFLTYFQNEAQLDKSGLPSDRFFAERPEGSVSTLKIQRTQQEDSAVYLCASSLLVGTGGTEAFFGQGTRLTVV.